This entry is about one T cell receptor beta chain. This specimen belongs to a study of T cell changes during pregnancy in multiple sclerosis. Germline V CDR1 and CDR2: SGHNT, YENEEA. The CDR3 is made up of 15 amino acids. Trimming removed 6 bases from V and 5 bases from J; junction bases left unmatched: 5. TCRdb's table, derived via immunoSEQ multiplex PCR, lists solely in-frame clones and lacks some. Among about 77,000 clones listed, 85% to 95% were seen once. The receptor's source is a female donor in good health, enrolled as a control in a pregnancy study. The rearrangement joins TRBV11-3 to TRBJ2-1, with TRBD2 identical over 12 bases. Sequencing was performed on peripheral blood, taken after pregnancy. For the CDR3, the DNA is TGTGCCAGCAGTTACGGACTAGCGGGGCACAATGAGCAGTTCTTC. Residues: CASSYGLAGHNEQFF.